Presented here are 3 T cell receptor beta chains from one specimen sequenced in a study of glioma-infiltrating T cells after dendritic cell vaccination. Measured with immunoSEQ multiplex PCR; TCRdb has only the in-frame clones, and not every one. In the table there are more than 60,000 clones, around 83% of which are singletons. The sample here was blood, taken before dendritic cell vaccination. The origin of the receptors is a human donor with glioblastoma.

V gene TRBV19 combines with J gene TRBJ2-3; TRBD2 matches at 10 bases. Germline CDR1 and CDR2: LNHDA and SQIVND (reference sequence). The J segment lost 4 bases and the V segment lost 6 bases, leaving 7 bases of the junction unmatched. The CDR3 is made up of 15 amino acids. CDR3 region: CASRKRGGGPDTQYF. The CDR3 region has the DNA TGTGCCAGTAGGAAGCGGGGGGGTGGGCCAGATACGCAGTATTTT.

This chain joins TRBV18 and TRBJ2-7, with 7 bases identical to TRBD1. J lost 4 bases, V lost 4 bases, and 4 bases had no gene match. Germline V gene data show CDR1 as KGHSH and CDR2 as LQKENI. This CDR3 comprises 13 residues. In DNA, the CDR3 is TGTGCCAGCTCACGACAGGGCCGGTACGAGCAGTACTTC. It codes for CASSRQGRYEQYF.

The chain links TRBV7-2 to TRBJ1-2; 11 nucleotides agree with TRBD1. The CDR3 extends over 18 amino acids. Germline lookup yields CDR1 SGHTA and CDR2 FQGNSA. The trim removed 4 bases at V and 4 bases at J, leaving 14 bases unmatched. CDR3 DNA sequence: TGTGCCAGCAGCTCGAGGACCCGAGGGACAGGGGGTTTCTATGGCTACACCTTC. Protein: CASSSRTRGTGGFYGYTF.